Detailed here is one T cell receptor beta chain. Its antigen is still unknown. TCRdb reprocessed the RT-PCR reads with MiXCR, giving one entry per CDR3 protein. Among some 500,000 distinct CDR3 sequences listed, about 25% were seen once. The data are from a study of response to subunit inactivated influenza vaccine. Study findings and constraints: The authors put forward the suggestion that each seasonal influenza vaccination may bring in only a limited number of new T cells.

The input for sequencing was CD4+ T cells sorted from PBMCs, taken roughly 5 days after vaccination. The sequence came from a man between 45 and 60 years old who received an inactivated influenza vaccine.

The CDR3 nucleotides are TGTGCCAGCAGTGAAGTGGGTAATTCACCCCTCCACTTT. It is translated as CASSEVGNSPLHF. J is TRBJ1-6 and V is TRBV6-1; D not certain. Per germline, CDR1 MNHNS and CDR2 SASEGT. Trimming took off 1 base at V and 6 bases at J, with 4 bases between the two ends. The CDR3 contains 13 residues.